This TCR beta chain stems from a study of shared clonotypes between healthy human individuals. Study results and caveats: Rarefaction demonstrated incomplete sorted-subset sequencing despite large depth.

The CDR3 extends over 13 amino acids. Trimming cost V 6 bases and J 6 bases; bases outside gene matches: 10. Per the germline V gene, CDR1 is SQVTM and CDR2 is ANQGSEA. Comment on this clone: Its antigen remains unidentified.

The repertoire was sequenced with immunoSEQ multiplex PCR; TCRdb's copy has only in-frame clones and lacks some. The table shows about 700,000 clones, with roughly 70% occurring only once. Material for sequencing was memory CD4+ T cells sorted from blood. This sample's subset: CD45RA-negative fraction. This clonotype was sampled from a woman aged 30 to 39 in good health. J is TRBJ1-1 and V is TRBV29-1; 7 bases align to TRBD1. CDR3 protein: CSVDLGGGPEAFF. As DNA, the CDR3 is TGCAGCGTGGACCTCGGAGGGGGCCCTGAAGCTTTCTTT.